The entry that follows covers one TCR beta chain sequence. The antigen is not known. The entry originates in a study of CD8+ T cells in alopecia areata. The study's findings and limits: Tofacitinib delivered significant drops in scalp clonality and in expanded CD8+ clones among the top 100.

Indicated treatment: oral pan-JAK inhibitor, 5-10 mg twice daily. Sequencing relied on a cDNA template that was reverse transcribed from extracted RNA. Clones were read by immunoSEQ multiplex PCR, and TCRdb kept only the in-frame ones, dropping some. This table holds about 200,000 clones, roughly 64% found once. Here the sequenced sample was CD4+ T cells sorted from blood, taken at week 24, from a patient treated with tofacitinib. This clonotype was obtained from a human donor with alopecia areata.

This chain's CDR3 is CAWQLQGSSYEQYF. Written as DNA, the CDR3 is TGTGCCTGGCAGCTACAGGGGAGCTCCTACGAGCAGTACTTC. J is TRBJ2-7 and V is TRBV30, with 7 bases lining up with TRBD1. This CDR3 is 14 amino acids long. The germline V gene encodes CDR1 GTSNPN and CDR2 SVGIG (reference sequence). The V segment lost 5 bases and the J segment 0 bases; nucleotides outside the gene matches: 7.